This T cell receptor beta chain is drawn from a study of blood T cells in healthy people across ages. This clonotype was observed a few times. Germline V gene data show CDR1 as SEHNR and CDR2 as FQNEAQ (reference sequence). The CDR3 is made up of 14 amino acids. The ends were cut back, 5 bases at V and 2 bases at J, with 11 bases in the middle. Sample-barcoded 5' priming and a J-beta primer mix drove a second PCR of roughly 6 to 12 cycles. Each sample provided no less than 3 million CDR3-containing paired-end reads. In TCRdb, the 5' RACE reads were re-called with MiXCR into one record per CDR3 protein. The sample yields roughly 2 million distinct CDR3 sequences, less than 50% seen once.

Sample: blood. The TCR was taken from a woman aged 35 to 49 in good health. The chain uses TRBV7-9 and TRBJ2-3; D not certain. The CDR3 nucleotides are TGTGCCAGCAGCCCACCCTCGGACACAGATACGCAGTATTTT. Amino acids: CASSPPSDTDTQYF.